A selection of T cell receptor beta chains follows, all from one sample in a study of siplizumab effects on memory and regulatory T cells. The method was immunoSEQ multiplex PCR; TCRdb's version includes in-frame clones alone and lacks a portion of them. The sample has some 100,000 clones, 90% to 95% seen once. What was sequenced was Tregs sorted from blood. The receptors were gathered from a human donor in good health. Each CDR3 is given with its conserved first and last residue. A D gene is named only where the DNA matches it firmly. A clone size is listed for some rows: how often the clone was seen (once, few, many), or a class if it is expanded.

j_call v_call d_call clone_size cdr3_aa cdr3_nt
TRBJ2-5 TRBV7-9 - - CASSFVPGAGETQYF TGTGCCAGCAGCTTTGTCCCGGGAGCCGGGGAGACCCAGTACTTC
TRBJ1-1 TRBV19 - - CASSIQGGHAEAFF TGTGCCAGTAGTATTCAAGGGGGGCACGCTGAAGCTTTCTTT
TRBJ1-1 TRBV5-4 - - CASSSIYRGGAAEAFF TGTGCCAGCAGCTCAATTTATCGGGGCGGCGCCGCTGAAGCTTTCTTT
TRBJ1-3 TRBV10-3 - - CASRQGLEGNTIYF TGTGCCAGCCGGCAGGGGCTGGAAGGAAACACCATATATTTT
TRBJ1-6 TRBV5-4 TRBD1 - CASSWGGTGGNSPLHF TGTGCCAGCAGCTGGGGTGGGACAGGGGGGAATTCACCCCTCCACTTT
TRBJ1-1 TRBV5-1 - - CASSLVSGLATEAFF TGCGCCAGCAGCTTGGTCTCAGGGCTTGCCACTGAAGCTTTCTTT
TRBJ2-3 TRBV5-4 - - CASGLKGGDTQYF TGTGCCAGCGGCCTAAAGGGGGGAGATACGCAGTATTTT
TRBJ2-5 TRBV27 - once CASSFSRGETQYF TGTGCCAGCAGTTTTTCGAGGGGGGAGACCCAGTACTTC
TRBJ1-3 TRBV5-6 - - CASSVWSGAGNTIYF TGTGCCAGCAGCGTGTGGTCAGGGGCCGGAAACACCATATATTTT
TRBJ2-1 TRBV18 - - CASSPPSADHWFF TGTGCCAGCTCACCACCGTCTGCAGACCACTGGTTCTTC
TRBJ1-2 TRBV5-1 - - CASRPDSNYGYTF TGCGCCAGCAGACCGGACAGTAACTATGGCTACACCTTC
TRBJ2-3 TRBV9 - once CASSPATEAQYF TGTGCCAGCAGCCCGGCGACGGAGGCCCAGTATTTT
TRBJ2-4 TRBV9 - - CASSGPTGSKNIQYF TGTGCCAGCAGCGGGCCGACAGGATCCAAAAACATTCAGTACTTC
TRBJ2-7 TRBV2 - - CASSEFHEQYF TGTGCCAGCAGTGAGTTCCACGAGCAGTACTTC
TRBJ1-1 TRBV30 - - CAWSASVLQKWRPNTEAFF TGTGCCTGGAGTGCATCAGTGTTACAGAAATGGAGACCGAACACTGAAGCTTTCTTT
TRBJ1-2 TRBV30 - - CAWTPRGRNIYGYTF TGTGCCTGGACCCCACGGGGCAGAAACATCTATGGCTACACCTTC
TRBJ2-5 TRBV21-1 - - CASSKGTTILAGSGETQYF TGTGCCAGCAGCAAGGGAACGACTATCCTAGCGGGGAGCGGAGAGACCCAGTACTTC
TRBJ2-1 TRBV7-6 - - CASSLGQRNEQFF TGTGCCAGCAGCTTAGGACAGCGCAATGAGCAGTTCTTC
TRBJ2-7 TRBV4-2 - - CASSQDRKGPYLYF TGTGCCAGCAGCCAAGATCGCAAGGGGCCGTACCTCTACTTC
TRBJ2-5 TRBV12-5 - once CASGLAWETQYF TGTGCTAGTGGTTTGGCCTGGGAGACCCAGTACTTC
TRBJ1-4 TRBV19 TRBD1 - CASSMSWTGDEKLFF TGTGCCAGTAGTATGTCGTGGACAGGGGACGAAAAACTGTTTTTT
TRBJ2-3 TRBV10-3 - - CASGGAGTDTQYF TGTGCCTCCGGTGGTGCAGGCACAGATACGCAGTATTTT
TRBJ2-1 TRBV11-1 - - CASSSRVGYNEQFF TGTGCCAGCAGCTCCCGGGTCGGCTACAATGAGCAGTTCTTC